This T cell receptor (beta chain) was sequenced during a study of blood T cell repertoires in COVID-19 (TCRdb year 2020). With respect to the entire study: Samples from collaborators originated in the United States, Italy and Spain and spanned both the acute and convalescent phases of COVID-19. Sample metadata almost always included a de-identified subject ID, COVID-19 status, age in years and sex. Deeply sampled blood TCRbeta repertoires from subjects exposed to, actively infected with, or recovered from COVID-19 were included in the dataset. The repertoires were released in a freely available public database meant as a resource for research on the immune response to SARS-CoV-2. The samples were drawn from two sources: the first 160 participants of the ongoing ImmuneRACE study, and fewer than 1,500 subjects contributed by 6 global collaborators. HLA class I and class II types, where available, came from metadata supplied by the sample provider rather than from assay-based typing. The prospective study material was composed of cDNA or gDNA derived from T cells, B-cell-depleted T cells, or PBMCs. Paper-wide results and their limitations: The quantity of clinical and demographic metadata differed by source and by participant and was supplied without curation.

TCRbeta CDR3 regions were amplified from genomic DNA using the immunoSEQ Assay, a bias-controlled multiplex PCR. Turning to the authors' computational methods: Within the assay, amplification of reference gene primers was used to estimate how many nucleated cells each sample contained. To quantify the absolute abundance of each unique TCRbeta CDR3 rearrangement, sequence reads were collapsed and filtered. Productive Simpson clonality was computed per sample as the square root of Simpson's diversity index over productive rearrangements. What TCRdb holds here is the immuneACCESS table cut down to in-frame rearrangements. Part of the clones is not present; checked against another copy, under half of the missing clones reflect an unresolved V gene, and the others are unexplained. Clone size and V and J calls were adopted from that table, with D and trimming inferred from the DNA. The sample table records about 97,000 clones; just under 95% of these occur just once. The biggest ten clones account for less than 2% of the sample.

At one collaborating source in Seattle, patients were enrolled during active infection and were followed longitudinally through the course of disease. Each collaborating institution followed its own protocols to collect whole blood in K2EDTA tubes. For TCRbeta analysis, collaborators shipped samples as frozen whole blood, isolated PBMCs, or DNA extracted from either of those sample types. A word on this clone: Its antigen is not yet known. The record has no base qualities; no much larger clone is one base away.

From the germline V gene, CDR1 is SGHNT and CDR2 is YENEEA. Measured from the cysteine to the phenylalanine, the CDR3 is 12 residues long. Here the CDR3 DNA is all that survives: 36 bases in frame from base 1. V lost 5 bases and J lost 5 bases; the stretch between them is 9 bases long. The sequence came from a woman in her fifties or sixties with COVID-19, enrolled during active disease. Here the chain combines TRBV11-3 and TRBJ1-1; too little of a D gene remains to name it. Sequencing input: peripheral blood. The nucleotide sequence reads TGTGCCAGCAGCGGGAGGTGGACTGAAGCTTTCTTT. Its protein is CASSGRWTEAFF.